This is a list of T cell receptor beta chains from one sample in a study of human T cells and chemical hapten exposure. TCRdb passed the RACE reads through MiXCR, listing each CDR3 protein once. The table lists 71,000 or so distinct CDR3 sequences, over 7.5% of them singletons, with roughly 3.3% in the top ten. The specimen comprised whole blood, sampled in connection with sensitization to the hapten diphenylcyclopropenone (DPC). These receptors originate from a woman between 40 and 55 years old with alopecia areata. Some clones in this sample may be carry-over from other donors' samples. Both conserved end residues are part of each CDR3. D genes are given only for firm matches. Size is stated for part of the rows, as once, few or many counts, or as a class when the clone is expanded.

J | size | D | V | DNA | CDR3
TRBJ1-5 | many | - | TRBV20-1 | TGCAGTGCTAGCGGACTGGCTCTCTATAGCAATCAGCCCCAGCATTTT | CSASGLALYSNQPQHF
TRBJ1-1 | many | TRBD1 | TRBV5-6 | TGTGCCAGCAGCTCGAGGGGGCGCGGGGAAGCTTTCTTT | CASSSRGRGEAFF
TRBJ2-2 | many | TRBD2 | TRBV9 | TGTGCCAGCCGTTGGGGGGGCACCGGGGAGCTGTTTTTT | CASRWGGTGELFF
TRBJ1-4 | many | - | TRBV6-1 | TGTGCCAGCAGAGAGCGCAATGAAAAACTGTTTTTT | CASRERNEKLFF
TRBJ2-7 | - | - | TRBV28 | TGTGCCAGCAGTTTGCGGTCGGTGGGGCGGGACGAGCAGTACTTC | CASSLRSVGRDEQYF
TRBJ1-1 | many | - | TRBV5-6 | TGTGCCAGCAGCTCCAGTCACAGAATAATGGACACTGAAGCTTTCTTT | CASSSSHRIMDTEAFF
TRBJ1-2 | many | - | TRBV7-6 | TGTGCCAGCAGCTTAGATGGGACCCTTTCTTATTATGGCTACACCTTC | CASSLDGTLSYYGYTF
TRBJ1-1 | many | TRBD1 | TRBV20-1 | TGCAGTGCTAGCTCCCCGGGACAGGGGGCAATTATGGTTGAAGCTTTCTTT | CSASSPGQGAIMVEAFF
TRBJ1-1 | - | TRBD1 | TRBV20-1 | TGCAGTGCTAGAGATTGGCCAGGGGGCGCGGGGAACACTGAAGCTTTCTTT | CSARDWPGGAGNTEAFF
TRBJ1-1 | many | - | TRBV5-1 | TGCGCCAGCAGGGGCGTGAACACTGAAGCTTTCTTT | CASRGVNTEAFF
TRBJ2-7 | - | - | TRBV7-8 | TGTGCCAGCAGCCCGCAGGCCCACGAGCAGTACTTC | CASSPQAHEQYF
TRBJ1-4 | - | - | TRBV20-1 | TGCAGTGCTTCACAGGGCGCTAATGAAAAACTGTTTTTT | CSASQGANEKLFF
TRBJ1-1 | many | TRBD1 | TRBV18 | TGTGCCAGCTCAATAGGACAGGGGGCCACTGAAGCTTTCTTT | CASSIGQGATEAFF
TRBJ1-2 | many | TRBD1 | TRBV11-2 | TGTGCCAGCAGCCTGAACAGGGGACACGGCTACACCTTC | CASSLNRGHGYTF
TRBJ2-5 | - | - | TRBV7-2 | TGTGCCAGCAGCCCGTACGGGGGAGAAGAGACCCAGTACTTC | CASSPYGGEETQYF
TRBJ2-2 | many | TRBD1 | TRBV2 | TGTGCCAGTAGAGACAGGGCGAACACCGGGGAGCTGTTTTTT | CASRDRANTGELFF
TRBJ1-2 | many | - | TRBV29-1 | TGCAGCGTTGACAGAGCCAGGGAGGACTATGGCTACACCTTC | CSVDRAREDYGYTF
TRBJ1-3 | few | - | TRBV7-6 | TGTGCCAGCAGCCAGAGGAGCGGGGGGATGGGAAACACCATATATTTT | CASSQRSGGMGNTIYF
TRBJ2-1 | many | TRBD2 | TRBV18 | TGTGCCAGCTCACCAGTGGAGCGGGGCTACAATGAGCAGTTCTTC | CASSPVERGYNEQFF
TRBJ1-1 | - | - | TRBV11-1 | TGTGCCAGCAGCTCCCAGGGGAACACTGAAGCTTTCTTT | CASSSQGNTEAFF
TRBJ1-5 | many | - | TRBV20-1 | TGCAGTGCTAGAGTCTGGGATGGGGATGGGAGCAATCAGCCCCAGCATTTT | CSARVWDGDGSNQPQHF
TRBJ2-7 | many | TRBD1 | TRBV5-1 | TGCGCCAGCAGCCGCGAGGGACAGGGCTACGAGCAGTACTTC | CASSREGQGYEQYF
TRBJ2-3 | many | TRBD1 | TRBV6-5 | TGTGCCAGCAGAACAGGGGGCCCCCCGACGCGAGATACGCAGTATTTT | CASRTGGPPTRDTQYF
TRBJ2-7 | few | TRBD1 | TRBV7-6 | TGTGCCAGCAGCCCAACGGGACAGGTATTGGAGCAGTACTTC | CASSPTGQVLEQYF
TRBJ1-3 | few | - | TRBV4-3 | TGCGCCAGCAGCCAAGGGGCGTCTGAAAACACCATATATTTT | CASSQGASENTIYF
TRBJ2-7 | - | - | TRBV9 | TGTGCCAGCAGCCCCGAACCCCCCGAGGAGCAGTACTTC | CASSPEPPEEQYF
TRBJ2-1 | many | TRBD2 | TRBV11-2 | TGTGCCAGCAGCCGGACTTGGGGTAGCGGGGGAGAGGGTGAGCAGTTCTTC | CASSRTWGSGGEGEQFF
TRBJ2-3 | - | - | TRBV6-2/TRBV6-3 | TGTGCCAGCAGCCGACAGTCCGTTAGCACAGATACGCAGTATTTT | CASSRQSVSTDTQYF
TRBJ2-7 | many | - | TRBV27 | TGTGCCAGCAGTTCCCGGCTAGGCGCTCGAATTAGCGAGCAGTACTTC | CASSSRLGARISEQYF
TRBJ2-3 | many | - | TRBV13 | TGTGCCAGCAGCTTAACCCTAGCGTTTGCAGATACGCAGTATTTT | CASSLTLAFADTQYF
TRBJ2-7 | many | - | TRBV10-3 | TGTGCCACCATGGGAGACATCCTCCCCTACGAGCAGTACTTC | CATMGDILPYEQYF
TRBJ2-1 | - | TRBD2 | TRBV27 | TGTGCCAGCAGTTGGTCCGGCGGGGGGGCCCCAAATGAGCAGTTCTTC | CASSWSGGGAPNEQFF
TRBJ2-1 | many | - | TRBV11-2 | TGTGCCAGCAGCTTAGCCCCCGCCAGCCCAGTTCTATACAATGAGCAGTTCTTC | CASSLAPASPVLYNEQFF
TRBJ1-2 | few | - | TRBV18 | TGTGCCAGCTCACCGATACAGGGCGGCTATGGCTACACCTTC | CASSPIQGGYGYTF
TRBJ2-5 | many | - | TRBV7-2 | TGTGCCAGCAGCTCCTCGTACGAGGAGACCCAGTACTTC | CASSSSYEETQYF
TRBJ2-3 | many | - | TRBV5-1 | TGCGCCAGCAGCTTGAAGGGAACGCAGTATTTT | CASSLKGTQYF
TRBJ2-7 | many | - | TRBV27 | TGTGCCAGCAGTGGAAGCTTACCCAGCTCCTACGAGCAGTACTTC | CASSGSLPSSYEQYF
TRBJ2-5 | - | - | TRBV2 | TGTGCCAGCAGACTCCAGGGTGAAGAGACCCAGTACTTC | CASRLQGEETQYF
TRBJ2-7 | many | TRBD1 | TRBV6-2/TRBV6-3 | TGTGCCAGCAGCTTGGGACAGACCTACGAGCAGTACTTC | CASSLGQTYEQYF
TRBJ1-6 | many | - | TRBV4-3 | TGCGCCAGCAGCCAAGATAACTGGAGCTCCTATAATTCACCCCTCCACTTT | CASSQDNWSSYNSPLHF
TRBJ1-6 | many | - | TRBV18 | TGTGCCAGCTCACCGGATCCTGAGGGTAATTCACCCCTCCACTTT | CASSPDPEGNSPLHF
TRBJ1-6 | many | - | TRBV28 | TGTGCCAGCAGTTTGAGGTTTTATAATTCACCCCTCCATTTT | CASSLRFYNSPLHF